The 19 T cell receptor beta chains below come from one sample, sequenced in a study of T cell changes during pregnancy in multiple sclerosis. TCRdb's table, derived via immunoSEQ multiplex PCR, lists solely in-frame clones and lacks some. Of 55,000 or so clones listed, around 90% are singletons. The sample in question was CD4+ T cells from peripheral blood mononuclear cells, obtained in the first trimester of pregnancy. All receptors come from a female donor with multiple sclerosis, enrolled in a pregnancy study.

This clone was seen a few times. The rearrangement links TRBV7-8 to TRBJ2-1, with TRBD2 matching over 14 bases. V dropped 5 bases and J dropped 7; count of bases not matched to a gene: 4. This CDR3 is 15 amino acids long. Germline loops: CDR1 SGHVS, CDR2 FQNEAQ. CDR3 region: CASSQTSGRVNEQFF. CDR3 DNA sequence: TGTGCCAGCAGCCAGACTAGCGGGAGGGTAAATGAGCAGTTCTTC.

This clone has a count of ten or more. The chain carries TRBV19 and TRBJ1-1, with D unclear. V was shortened by 4 bases and J by 2 bases, with 20 bases between the two germline ends. This CDR3 is 17 amino acids long. Germline assignment: CDR1 LNHDA and CDR2 SQIVND (reference sequence). CDR3 coding DNA: TGTGCCAGTAGTACCTCGGGGAGAATGCTACCAAACACTGAAGCTTTCTTT. This translates into CASSTSGRMLPNTEAFF. The variable domain in full, with the rest retrieved from reference TRBV19 and TRBJ1-1, is DGGITQSPKYLFRKEGQNVTLSCEQNLNHDAMYWYRQDPGQGLRLIYYSQIVNDFQKGDIAEGYSVSREKKESFPLTVTSAQKNPTAFYLCASSTSGRMLPNTEAFFGQGTRLTVV.

This clone was counted a few times. The chain links TRBV2 to TRBJ1-2; 8 nucleotides line up with TRBD1. CDR3 length: 13 amino acids. With 3 bases clipped from V and 8 bases from J, the junction kept 5 bases outside the gene matches. Germline CDR1 reads SNHLY; CDR2 reads FYNNEI. DNA for the CDR3: TGTGCCAGCAGTGAGGACAGGGCCTGGGGCTACACCTTC. The encoded protein is CASSEDRAWGYTF.

The chain joins TRBV5-6 to TRBJ2-7; unclear D gene. Germline V gives CDR1 SGHDT, CDR2 YYEEEE. This CDR3 is built from 12 residues. Trimming took 3 bases from V and 3 from J, leaving 7 bases between them. The CDR3 DNA reads as TGTGCCAGCAGCTCCACAGACTACGAGCAGTACTTC. Residues: CASSSTDYEQYF. Full variable domain (remainder filled in from reference TRBV5-6 and TRBJ2-7): DAGVTQSPTHLIKTRGQQVTLRCSPKSGHDTVSWYQQALGQGPQFIFQYYEEEERQRGNFPDRFSGHQFPNYSSELNVNALLLGDSALYLCASSSTDYEQYFGPGTRLTVT.

This chain uses TRBV5-1 with TRBJ1-4; TRBD1 is a possible D gene (5 bases). The germline CDR1 and CDR2 sequences are SGHRS and YFSETQ. CDR3 length equals 17 residues. The V end lost 0 bases, the J end lost 7 bases, and 19 bases lay between the germline ends. The CDR3: CASSLEAGSRAFEKLFF. The CDR3 region has the DNA TGCGCCAGCAGCTTGGAAGCTGGAAGCAGGGCTTTTGAAAAACTGTTTTTT.

The V and J genes are TRBV9 and TRBJ1-6; 8 nucleotides align to TRBD1. This CDR3 contains 16 residues. Germline CDR1 is SGDLS and CDR2 is YYNGEE. J was trimmed by 3 bases and V by 0 bases; bases with no gene match: 2. CDR3 loop: CASSVGTGNYNSPLHF. The CDR3 coding sequence is TGTGCCAGCAGCGTAGGGACAGGGAACTATAATTCACCCCTCCACTTT.

V and J are TRBV6-1 and TRBJ2-1, with D unresolved. V lost 8 bases and J lost 6, with 17 bases in between. The CDR3 is made up of 14 amino acids. The V gene's germline CDR1 is MNHNS and CDR2 SASEGT. This chain's CDR3 is CASQELLVGNEQFF. CDR3 DNA sequence: TGTGCCAGCCAAGAGCTCCTGGTCGGCAATGAGCAGTTCTTC.

In nucleotides, the CDR3 is TGTGCCAGCAGTGGCCTCGGACAGGGGCGTCAGCCCCAGCATTTT. Encoded protein: CASSGLGQGRQPQHF. The chain employs TRBV2 and TRBJ1-5; 9 nucleotides line up with TRBD1. This CDR3 comprises 15 residues. With V trimmed by 4 bases and J by 6 bases, 7 bases remained unmatched. CDR1 is SNHLY, CDR2 FYNNEI, per germline. Together with reference TRBV2 and TRBJ1-5, the CDR3 gives the full variable domain: EPEVTQTPSHQVTQMGQEVILRCVPISNHLYFYWYRQILGQKVEFLVSFYNNEISEKSEIFDDQFSVERPDGSNFTLKIRSTKLEDSAMYFCASSGLGQGRQPQHFGDGTRLSIL.

The table lists this clone with a count of one. This chain links TRBV7-9 with TRBJ2-3, with D tentatively TRBD2 (6 bases). This CDR3 has 15 residues. Germline V gives CDR1 SEHNR, CDR2 FQNEAQ (reference sequence). V dropped 4 bases and J dropped 4 bases, with 15 bases sitting between them. The CDR3 spells CASSSRWGDPDTQYF. The CDR3 coding sequence is TGTGCCAGCAGCTCCAGATGGGGGGATCCAGATACGCAGTATTTT.

The chain couples TRBV15 to TRBJ1-5, with a weak D call TRBD1 (6 bases). Trimming stripped 3 bases from V and 4 bases from J, with 16 bases between. The germline CDR1 and CDR2 sequences are LNHNV and YYDKDF (reference sequence). The CDR3 loop spans 16 amino acids. In DNA form, the CDR3 reads TGTGCCACCAGCAGGAGGCACACAGGGCTTAATCAGCCCCAGCATTTT. Protein: CATSRRHTGLNQPQHF.

The chain uses TRBV11-3 and TRBJ2-1; D perhaps matches TRBD2 (7 bases). This CDR3 has 16 residues. The ends were cut back, 5 bases at V and 5 bases at J, with 19 bases in the middle. Per germline, CDR1 SGHNT and CDR2 YENEEA. CDR3 bases: TGTGCCAGCAGCCCGGGGGCGGGAGTATCCCACAATGAGCAGTTCTTC. Its protein is CASSPGAGVSHNEQFF.

V gene TRBV30 combines with J gene TRBJ1-6; D uncertain. Between the trimmed V and J ends, which lost 3 bases and 9 bases, there was a span of 18 bases. The germline V gene encodes CDR1 GTSNPN and CDR2 SVGIG (reference sequence). The CDR3 is made up of 15 amino acids. The CDR3 is CAWRTASSRGSPLHF. The CDR3 DNA is TGTGCCTGGAGGACTGCCAGTTCGCGGGGTTCACCCCTCCACTTT.

The chain uses TRBV6-6 and TRBJ1-1, with 8 bases matching TRBD1. V shed 6 bases and J 5 bases; nucleotides not matched to a gene: 5. This CDR3 is built from 13 residues. The germline V gene has CDR1 MNHNY and CDR2 SVGAGI (reference sequence). CDR3 nucleotides: TGTGCCAGCAGAAGGACAGGGAATACTGAAGCTTTCTTT. It translates to CASRRTGNTEAFF.

V and J are TRBV5-4 and TRBJ2-5; no reliable D call. Germline CDR1 SGHNT, CDR2 YYREEE (reference sequence). The length of the CDR3 is 14 residues. Deletions cut 0 bases from V and 2 bases from J, with 8 bases between. CDR3 sequence: CASSLVTRQETQYF. For the CDR3, the DNA is TGTGCCAGCAGCTTGGTTACAAGACAAGAGACCCAGTACTTC.

Only one count was recorded for this clone. The rearrangement uses TRBV19 and TRBJ1-6; D is unclear. CDR1 is LNHDA and CDR2 is SQIVND in the germline V gene (reference sequence). The CDR3 length is 13 residues. Trimming took 3 bases from V and 7 from J, leaving 7 bases between them. CDR3 amino acids: CASSIFGNSPLHF. The CDR3 region has the DNA TGTGCCAGTAGTATCTTCGGGAATTCACCCCTCCACTTT.

The chain is built from TRBV6-4 and TRBJ2-1; D unresolved. This CDR3 is 13 amino acids long. Germline-derived CDR1 and CDR2 are MRHNA and SNTAGT. Trimming pared 3 bases from V and 8 bases from J, leaving 11 bases between. CDR3 residues: CASSDNSFDEQFF. The CDR3 DNA reads TGTGCCAGCAGTGATAATAGCTTTGATGAGCAGTTCTTC.

The chain recombines TRBV18 with TRBJ2-7; 9 positions match TRBD1. V gave up 3 bases and J gave up 5 bases; unmatched junction bases: 5. The CDR3 is made up of 14 amino acids. Per germline, CDR1 KGHSH and CDR2 LQKENI. The CDR3 DNA reads as TGTGCCAGCTCACCCCGCGGGACAGGGAACGAGCAGTACTTC. Amino acid sequence: CASSPRGTGNEQYF. The full variable domain, rest sourced from reference TRBV18 and TRBJ2-7, is NAGVMQNPRHLVRRRGQEARLRCSPMKGHSHVYWYRQLPEEGLKFMVYLQKENIIDESGMPKERFSAEFPKEGPSILRIQQVVRGDSAAYFCASSPRGTGNEQYFGPGTRLTVT.

The rearrangement joins TRBV7-2 to TRBJ2-4; the match to TRBD1 covers 10 bases. There are 15 residues in the CDR3. Germline V CDR1 and CDR2: SGHTA, FQGNSA. V trimming: 4 bases; J trimming: 6 bases; junction bases outside the gene matches: 6. CDR3 coding DNA: TGTGCCAGCAGCTATCGGACAGGGGGAGGAAACATTCAGTACTTC. Its translation: CASSYRTGGGNIQYF.

The chain joins TRBV5-1 to TRBJ2-7, with TRBD1 matching 8 bases. The germline gives CDR1 SGHRS, CDR2 YFSETQ. The V and J ends lost 0 bases and 5 bases, in that order; junction bases with no gene match: 7. The CDR3 contains 15 residues. Written as DNA, the CDR3 is TGCGCCAGCAGCTTGGAGGCAGGGGGCGTCGACGAGCAGTACTTC. Protein: CASSLEAGGVDEQYF.